The 24 T cell receptor beta chains below all came from one sample that was sequenced in a study of blood T cell repertoires in COVID-19. Profiling relied on immunoSEQ multiplex PCR, and the TCRdb table lists in-frame clones only, not all of them. The sample holds about 78,000 clones, roughly 89% seen once. Material for sequencing was peripheral blood. These receptors all come from a woman at least 80 years old with active or convalescent COVID-19.

J is TRBJ2-3 and V is TRBV18; possibly TRBD1 for D (6 bases). V lost 3 bases, J lost 6 bases, and 13 bases lay in between. This CDR3 spans 14 amino acids. Per the germline V gene, CDR1 is KGHSH and CDR2 is LQKENI. CDR3 amino acids: CASSPDRYLDTQYF. The CDR3 coding sequence is TGTGCCAGCTCACCCGACAGGTACCTTGATACGCAGTATTTT. Combining the CDR3 with reference TRBV18 and TRBJ2-3 gives the whole variable domain NAGVMQNPRHLVRRRGQEARLRCSPMKGHSHVYWYRQLPEEGLKFMVYLQKENIIDESGMPKERFSAEFPKEGPSILRIQQVVRGDSAAYFCASSPDRYLDTQYFGPGTRLTVL.

The rearrangement links TRBV20-1 to TRBJ2-3; 12 bases map to TRBD2. The CDR3 runs to 16 residues. The trim removed 3 bases at V and 15 bases at J, leaving 19 bases unmatched. CDR1 and CDR2 (germline): DFQATT, SNEGSKA (reference sequence). CDR3 in DNA: TGCAGTGCTAGTGGAGGACTAGCGGGATCTCCGGGGGTTCAATATTTT. It encodes CSASGGLAGSPGVQYF.

This clone qualifies as medium-sized. This same CDR3 is encoded by further DNA sequences in the sample. V and J are TRBV2 and TRBJ2-2, with D tentatively TRBD2 (6 bases). Trimming shortened V by 8 bases and J by 3 bases, and 7 bases separated the two germline ends. Germline V gives CDR1 SNHLY, CDR2 FYNNEI. This CDR3 is built from 12 residues. The CDR3 protein is CASGGDTGELFF. CDR3 coding DNA: TGTGCCAGCGGAGGGGACACCGGGGAGCTGTTTTTT.

This chain connects TRBV5-4 to TRBJ2-5; 7 positions agree with TRBD2. V shed 7 bases and J 0 bases; nucleotides not matched to a gene: 6. The length of the CDR3 is 14 residues. Germline V lookup: CDR1 SGHNT, CDR2 YYREEE (reference sequence). This CDR3 reads CASSSGADQETQYF. The CDR3 DNA is TGTGCCAGCTCCAGCGGGGCAGACCAAGAGACCCAGTACTTC.

For this clone: Other DNA sequences in this sample translate to the same CDR3. The gene calls are TRBV12-5 and TRBJ2-7, with 8 bases that match TRBD1. J was trimmed by 2 bases and V by 9 bases; bases with no gene match: 3. CDR3 length equals 12 residues. Germline V gene lookup returns CDR1 LGHNT and CDR2 FRNRAP. CDR3 sequence (DNA): TGTGCTAGCGGACAGGGAACCTACGAGCAGTACTTC. Its translation: CASGQGTYEQYF.

The chain combines TRBV27 with TRBJ1-2; a possible D gene is TRBD1 (6 bases). Germline lookup yields CDR1 MNHEY and CDR2 SMNVEV (reference sequence). Trimming left V 2 bases short and J 4 bases short, with 11 bases between. The CDR3 runs 14 residues. The CDR3 DNA follows: TGTGCCAGCAGTTTAGGGGGCTGGGGCTATGGCTACACCTTC. This encodes CASSLGGWGYGYTF.

The chain uses TRBV6-2 or TRBV6-3 and TRBJ2-1; 7 bases match TRBD2. The germline V gene encodes CDR1 MNHEY and CDR2 SVGEGT. The CDR3 runs 16 residues. Losses at the gene ends were 2 bases for V and 4 bases for J; bases not matched to a gene: 8. CDR3 in amino acids: CASSYGSSGAYNEQFF. Here the CDR3 DNA reads TGTGCCAGCAGTTACGGTTCTAGCGGAGCTTACAATGAGCAGTTCTTC.

V and J are TRBV7-9 and TRBJ2-7; TRBD2 agrees at 7 bases. The trim removed 11 bases at V and 2 bases at J, leaving 6 bases unmatched. Germline lookup yields CDR1 SEHNR and CDR2 FQNEAQ (reference sequence). The CDR3 totals 12 residues. The CDR3, as DNA: TGTGCCTCTCGGGGGGAGACCTACGAGCAGTACTTC. This encodes CASRGETYEQYF.

The V gene is TRBV28, the J gene TRBJ2-5, with TRBD2 matching over 12 bases. V lost 6 bases, J lost 3 bases, and 5 bases stayed unmatched. Germline CDR1 reads MDHEN; CDR2 reads SYDVKM. The CDR3 is 15 amino acids. The CDR3 loop is CASSRTSGIEETQYF. The CDR3 nucleotides are TGTGCCAGCAGCAGGACTAGCGGGATAGAAGAGACCCAGTACTTC.

The chain links TRBV3-1 (or the pseudogene TRBV3-2) to TRBJ2-6; D not certain. The CDR3 loop spans 17 amino acids. Trimming cost V 1 base and J 1 base, with 11 bases left between them. Germline assignment: CDR1 LGHDT and CDR2 YNNKEL (reference sequence). In DNA form, the CDR3 reads TGTGCCAGCAGCCAAGCGCCCGGGTCATCTGGGGCCAACGTCCTGACTTTC. The encoded protein is CASSQAPGSSGANVLTF.

The chain is built from TRBV5-4 and TRBJ2-1, with 8 bases lining up with TRBD2. Germline loops: CDR1 SGHNT, CDR2 YYREEE (reference sequence). The junction had 18 bases not matched to a gene; V was cut back by 4 bases and J by 9 bases. The CDR3 spans 17 residues. CDR3 in DNA: TGTGCCAGCAGCCTAAGCCCCGGGACTAGTTACCCAGGTGAGCAGTTCTTC. Its protein is CASSLSPGTSYPGEQFF. The whole variable domain, filled in from reference TRBV5-4 and TRBJ2-1, reads ETGVTQSPTHLIKTRGQQVTLRCSSQSGHNTVSWYQQALGQGPQFIFQYYREEENGRGNFPPRFSGLQFPNYSSELNVNALELDDSALYLCASSLSPGTSYPGEQFFGPGTRLTVL.

This clone appeared a single time. The chain recombines TRBV12-5 with TRBJ2-5, with 11 bases identical to TRBD2. The junction had 26 bases not matched to a gene; V was cut back by 2 bases and J by 0 bases. CDR1 LGHNT and CDR2 FRNRAP come from the germline V gene. This CDR3 contains 24 residues. CDR3 in DNA: TGTGCTAGTGGTTTGCGGCCTGAGGGGAAAATATCGGGACTAGCGGACTCGTACCAAGAGACCCAGTACTTC. Protein product: CASGLRPEGKISGLADSYQETQYF.

The chain combines TRBV6-5 with TRBJ2-3; weak D call: TRBD1 (5 bases). CDR1 is MNHEY, CDR2 SVGAGI, per germline. Trimming took off 9 bases at V and 6 bases at J, with 19 bases between the two ends. The CDR3 spans 14 residues. The CDR3 nucleotides read TGTGCCAGTTCCTTCGGCCTGAAGGGGGATACGCAGTATTTT. This sequence encodes CASSFGLKGDTQYF.

The V gene is TRBV9, the J gene TRBJ1-2, with D tentatively TRBD1 (6 bases). Looked up from germline, CDR1 is SGDLS and CDR2 is YYNGEE. V dropped 4 bases and J dropped 5 bases, with 9 bases sitting between them. The CDR3 sequence is 12 residues long. The CDR3: CASSITGYGYTF. DNA of the CDR3: TGTGCCAGCAGCATTACAGGGTATGGCTACACCTTC.

The chain has TRBV2 and TRBJ1-3; TRBD1 agrees at 7 bases. V dropped 5 bases and J dropped 0; count of bases not matched to a gene: 7. Per the germline V gene, CDR1 is SNHLY and CDR2 is FYNNEI. The CDR3 sequence is 16 residues long. The CDR3 is CASSLYRGFSGNTIYF. The CDR3 bases are TGTGCCAGCAGTTTGTACAGGGGCTTCTCTGGAAACACCATATATTTT.

This clone has only a few counts. The chain recombines TRBV7-9 with TRBJ2-2, with D unclear. This CDR3 comprises 13 residues. V lost 2 bases, J lost 7 bases, and 8 bases lay in between. Per the germline V gene, CDR1 is SEHNR and CDR2 is FQNEAQ (reference sequence). CDR3 nucleotides: TGTGCCAGCAGCTTAACTACGGGCGGGGAGCTGTTTTTT. It specifies CASSLTTGGELFF.

This sequence joins TRBV29-1 and TRBJ2-3; TRBD1 might be the D (5 bases). The CDR3 runs to 12 residues. The V gene's germline CDR1 is SQVTM and CDR2 ANQGSEA. Trimming cost V 7 bases and J 4 bases, with 12 bases left between them. CDR3 amino acids: CSGSRDSDTQYF. The CDR3, as DNA: TGCAGCGGAAGCAGGGATTCAGATACGCAGTATTTT.

The chain carries TRBV15 and TRBJ2-3, with 7 nucleotides matching TRBD2. The CDR3 loop spans 17 amino acids. V lost 0 bases and J lost 1; bases outside the gene matches: 7. Looked up from germline, CDR1 is LNHNV and CDR2 is YYDKDF (reference sequence). CDR3 protein: CATSRDGAGIGTDTQYF. CDR3 bases: TGTGCCACCAGCAGAGATGGAGCGGGAATAGGCACAGATACGCAGTATTTT.

The chain uses TRBV4-3 and TRBJ2-7; D is ambiguous. Between the trimmed V and J ends, which lost 4 bases and 1 base, there was a span of 8 bases. The CDR3 sequence is 13 residues long. Germline V gives CDR1 LGHNA, CDR2 YSLEER. CDR3 amino acids: CASSLDWSYEQYF. In nucleotides, the CDR3 is TGCGCCAGCAGCCTCGACTGGTCCTACGAGCAGTACTTC.

CDR3 sequence (DNA): TGTGCCAGCAGCCATGGACAGGGGGCCGACGAGCAGTACTTC. This sequence encodes CASSHGQGADEQYF. V gene TRBV13 combines with J gene TRBJ2-7; 11 nucleotides align to TRBD1. Looked up from germline, CDR1 is PRHDT and CDR2 is FYEKMQ (reference sequence). V lost 5 bases and J lost 5; bases outside the gene matches: 5. This CDR3 region has 14 residues.

The genes are TRBV18 and TRBJ2-1; D uncertain. Looked up from germline, CDR1 is KGHSH and CDR2 is LQKENI. The CDR3 length is 14 residues. V lost 4 bases and J lost 0, with 7 bases in between. CDR3 region: CASSQTSSYNEQFF. The CDR3 DNA reads TGTGCCAGCTCACAAACGAGCTCCTACAATGAGCAGTTCTTC.

V and J are TRBV7-2 and TRBJ2-1; 8 positions match TRBD2. From germline, CDR1 is SGHTA and CDR2 FQGNSA. The CDR3 length is 15 residues. J lost 9 bases, V lost 3 bases, and 10 bases had no gene match. The CDR3 region is CASSFMEKRESEQFF. CDR3 nucleotide sequence: TGTGCCAGCAGCTTTATGGAGAAGCGGGAGAGTGAGCAGTTCTTC.

The V and J genes are TRBV7-2 and TRBJ2-1, with D tentatively TRBD2 (6 bases). The CDR3 runs to 14 residues. The V gene's germline CDR1 is SGHTA and CDR2 FQGNSA. V lost 2 bases and J 10 bases, leaving 15 bases between the germline ends. DNA of the CDR3: TGTGCCAGCAGCTTAAGAACGGGAGCGGCGGAGCAGTTCTTC. It codes for CASSLRTGAAEQFF.

J is TRBJ1-1 and V is TRBV20-1; no definite D call. The CDR3 runs to 11 residues. CDR1 DFQATT and CDR2 SNEGSKA come from the germline V gene (reference sequence). V gave up 3 bases and J gave up 10 bases, with 12 bases separating them. The CDR3 spells CSARPGLRAFF. Here the CDR3 DNA reads TGCAGTGCTAGGCCGGGGTTGAGAGCTTTCTTT.